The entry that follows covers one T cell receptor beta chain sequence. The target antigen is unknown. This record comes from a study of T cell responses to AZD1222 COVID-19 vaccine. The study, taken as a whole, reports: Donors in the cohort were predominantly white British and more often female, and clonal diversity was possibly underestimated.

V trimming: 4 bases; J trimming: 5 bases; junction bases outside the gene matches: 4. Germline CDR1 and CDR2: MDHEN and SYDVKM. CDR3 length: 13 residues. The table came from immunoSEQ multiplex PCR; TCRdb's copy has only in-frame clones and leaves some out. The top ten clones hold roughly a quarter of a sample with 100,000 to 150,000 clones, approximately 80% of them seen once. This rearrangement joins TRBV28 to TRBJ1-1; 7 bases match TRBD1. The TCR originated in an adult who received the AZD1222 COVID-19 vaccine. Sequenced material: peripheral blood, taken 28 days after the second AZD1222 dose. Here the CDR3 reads CASSSGGRTEAFF. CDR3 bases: TGTGCCAGCAGTTCAGGGGGACGGACTGAAGCTTTCTTT.